A selection of T cell receptor beta chains follows, all from one sample in a study of blood T cell repertoires in COVID-19. Profiled with immunoSEQ multiplex PCR; TCRdb holds only in-frame clones, not every one. The repertoire has about 160,000 clones, over 80% of them found once; the top ten carry 13%. The sample taken for sequencing was peripheral blood. The source is a man between 65 and 85 years old who had recovered from COVID-19. The CDR3 runs from the conserved cysteine through the conserved F or W. Fields, in order: CDR3 DNA, CDR3 protein, D gene, V gene, clone size, J gene. D genes are given only for firm matches. A row's size may be missing; if present it is once, few, many or a size class.

TGTGCCAGCAGCTTAGAGGGTGGGGACAGGGGTGGCTACGAGCAGTACTTC	CASSLEGGDRGGYEQYF	TRBD1	TRBV7-6	-	TRBJ2-7
TGTGCCAGCAGCTTAGGGAGCGGGGGCTACGAGCAGTACTTC	CASSLGSGGYEQYF	TRBD2	TRBV7-2	-	TRBJ2-7
TGTGCCAGCAGCTTTTGGGGAGGCGGGAGTAATGAAAAACTGTTTTTT	CASSFWGGGSNEKLFF	-	TRBV5-5	-	TRBJ1-4
TGTGCCAGCAGTTCTCTAGGCGGGAGTTTCACAGATACGCAGTATTTT	CASSSLGGSFTDTQYF	TRBD2	TRBV28	-	TRBJ2-3
TGTGCCAGCTCACCCCTCGGAGAGACCGCTACGCAGTATTTT	CASSPLGETATQYF	-	TRBV18	once	TRBJ2-3
TGTGCCATCAGACTAGCCCTCAGCTACGAGCAGTACTTC	CAIRLALSYEQYF	-	TRBV10-3	-	TRBJ2-7
TGTGCCAGCAGCGTGGGACAGGGGGACTATGGCTACACCTTC	CASSVGQGDYGYTF	TRBD1	TRBV9	-	TRBJ1-2
TGTGCCAGCAGCGCAGGGGACAGCCGGCTAGCGTACGAGCAGTTCTTC	CASSAGDSRLAYEQFF	-	TRBV9	-	TRBJ2-1
TGTGCCAGCAAGGGACTAGCGGGAGAGACCCAGTACTTC	CASKGLAGETQYF	TRBD2	TRBV2	-	TRBJ2-5
TGTGCCAGCAGCTTAGATTCGGCGGGAGGGCGAAATGAGCAGTTCTTC	CASSLDSAGGRNEQFF	TRBD2	TRBV11-3	-	TRBJ2-1
TGCGCCAGCAGCCAAGAGTTGGGCAGGGAAGTTTACGAGCAGTACTTC	CASSQELGREVYEQYF	-	TRBV4-1	-	TRBJ2-7
TGTGCCAGCAGAACAGGGGGCAGGAGCGAGCAGTACTTC	CASRTGGRSEQYF	TRBD1	TRBV28	-	TRBJ2-7
TGCGCCAGCAGCTTGGACCGTATAGTCCACGAGCAGTACTTC	CASSLDRIVHEQYF	-	TRBV5-1	-	TRBJ2-7
TGCAGCGCCGACGGCACAGGGCAAGAGACCCAGTACTTC	CSADGTGQETQYF	-	TRBV29-1	once	TRBJ2-5
TGCGCCAGCAGGCAACAGGGTGGCACCACCGGGGAGCTGTTTTTT	CASRQQGGTTGELFF	-	TRBV5-1	once	TRBJ2-2
TGTGCCAGCAGCAAGGGACACCAACTTTACACAGATACGCAGTATTTT	CASSKGHQLYTDTQYF	-	TRBV21-1	-	TRBJ2-3
TGTGCCAGCAGTAACCCAGGGGGCGCGGACTATGGCTACACCTTC	CASSNPGGADYGYTF	TRBD1	TRBV25-1	-	TRBJ1-2
TGCGCCAGCAGCCAGGAACGGGACAGTACCTACGAGCAGTACTTC	CASSQERDSTYEQYF	TRBD1	TRBV4-1	-	TRBJ2-7
TGTGCCAGCAGCTTGGGGGTGCGGGGAGGCCAAGAGACCCAGTACTTC	CASSLGVRGGQETQYF	-	TRBV5-4	few	TRBJ2-5
TGCGCCAGCAGCCCCGCGGGACAGGCATACAATGAGCAGTTCTTC	CASSPAGQAYNEQFF	TRBD1	TRBV5-1	once	TRBJ2-1
TGTGCCAGCAGGGCACCAACTAGCGACGGCCTAAACAATGAGCAGTTCTTC	CASRAPTSDGLNNEQFF	TRBD2	TRBV2	medium-sized	TRBJ2-1
TGTGCCAGCAGTTACACCGCGGGAGAGCCGGGCAATGAGCAGTTCTTC	CASSYTAGEPGNEQFF	TRBD2	TRBV6-5	-	TRBJ2-1
TGTGCCACCAGTGATTCGACTTCCTACGAGCAGTACTTC	CATSDSTSYEQYF	-	TRBV24-1	few	TRBJ2-7
TGCAGTGCTTCACAAAATTCACCCCTCCACTTT	CSASQNSPLHF	-	TRBV20-1	-	TRBJ1-6
TGTGCCAGCAGCTCACGAGTTGGAGAGACCCAGTACTTC	CASSSRVGETQYF	-	TRBV7-6	-	TRBJ2-5
TGCGCCAGCAGCTCCGGGACAGGGCCTTCACCCCTCCACTTT	CASSSGTGPSPLHF	TRBD1	TRBV5-1	once	TRBJ1-6
TGTGCCAGCAGCTCCGGGGACTCTGGAAACACCATATATTTT	CASSSGDSGNTIYF	-	TRBV7-6	-	TRBJ1-3
TGCGCCAGCAGCTTGCTCGGGATCACCGGGGAGCTGTTTTTT	CASSLLGITGELFF	-	TRBV5-1	few	TRBJ2-2
TGTGCCAGCAGCCACCGACTAGCGGGTGGCACCGGGGAGCTGTTTTTT	CASSHRLAGGTGELFF	TRBD2	TRBV4-2	-	TRBJ2-2
TGTGCCAGCAGCTTAGGACAGGGGTTCTATGGCTACACCTTC	CASSLGQGFYGYTF	TRBD1	TRBV13	-	TRBJ1-2